This TCR beta chain was identified in a study of blood T cell repertoires in COVID-19. Across the study: Acute-phase and convalescent COVID-19 samples originated in the United States, Italy and Spain.

With 1 base clipped from V and 3 bases from J, the junction kept 4 bases outside the gene matches. This CDR3 contains 16 residues. Germline-derived CDR1 and CDR2 are MNHEY and SVGEGT. Assay: immunoSEQ multiplex PCR; the TCRdb copy retains only in-frame clones and omits some. The sample carries 80,000 to 95,000 clones, 75% to 85% recorded once. The clonotype was recovered from a woman older than 75 with acute or convalescent COVID-19. The chain joins TRBV6-2 or TRBV6-3 to TRBJ2-1, with TRBD2 matching 9 bases. Sequencing input: peripheral blood. The CDR3 spells CASSYLAGGVYNEQFF. The CDR3 DNA reads as TGTGCCAGCAGTTACTTGGCGGGAGGGGTCTACAATGAGCAGTTCTTC.